This TCR beta chain was sequenced in a study of a mutant IDH1 vaccine in newly diagnosed glioma (dated by TCRdb to the early 2020s). As for the study more broadly: Vaccination started 4-6 weeks after radiotherapy alone, or was given together with temozolomide cycles in the groups whose treatment included chemotherapy. Of the 25 to 35 treated patients, 62.5% were male and about 40% were female, and a mean age of approximately 40 years was recorded. Before enrollment, most patients had been given radiochemotherapy with temozolomide as standard therapy, while the rest had received either radiotherapy alone or temozolomide alone. Visit V12 was the week-35 safety follow-up and visit V13 was the week-47 end of study. Peripheral blood samples were drawn at six visits, namely V03 (baseline), V05, V07, V10, V12 and V13. Longitudinal TCRB deep sequencing was performed for about two dozen treated patients wherever samples were available for exploratory analyses. The study at large found these results: According to the authors, sample limitations meant that analyses of patient blood samples could not be reproduced. Changes in the top peripheral T cell clonotypes picked up by TCRB sequencing did not appear to be linked to pseudoprogression. PBMC samples for TCRB deep sequencing were selected based on availability. Immune responses induced by the vaccine were seen in more than 85% of patients across multiple MHC alleles.

The intended sense of this specimen's time point label: week 35, safety follow-up. Every vaccine dose consisted of 300 ug of a 20-mer mutant IDH1 peptide in Montanide, administered subcutaneously together with topical imiquimod. Across visits V03 through V10, patients got a total of eight vaccinations, given in weeks 1, 3, 5, 7, 11, 15, 19 and 23. Donors had newly diagnosed WHO grade 3 or 4 IDH1-mutant astrocytomas with loss of nuclear ATRX. The samples were drawn from NOA16, a multicentre, single-arm, open-label phase I trial in Germany that tested a mutant IDH1 peptide vaccine in humans for the first time. The DNeasy Blood and Tissue Kit was used to extract genomic DNA from EDTA blood for TCRB sequencing. CDR1 and CDR2 are read off the germline V gene as SQVTM and ANQGSEA. Trimming leaves V shorter by 6 bases and J shorter by 4 bases, with the junction holding 4 bases beyond the gene matches. The CDR3 has 12 amino acids, counting the end cysteine and phenylalanine. The entry retains the CDR3 DNA only, 36 bases that are in frame from base 1.

The receptor library was made with the immunoSEQ multiplex PCR assay. Rearranged TCR beta chain sequences were amplified using the hsTCRB Kit according to the manufacturer's protocol. Sequencing of TCRB libraries was carried out on an Illumina MiSeq. The authors' pipeline ran thus. Demultiplexing, trimming and gene mapping were performed with the kit vendor's proprietary platform. TCRdb provides this immuneACCESS table in a form limited to in-frame rearrangements. Some clones are lacking; in checked studies, under half of them reflect an unresolved V gene, and why the rest are absent is not known. V, J and clone size reflect that table, while D and trimming were determined from the DNA. The sample yields about 65,000 clones; 81% were counted once. Clones ranked in the top ten supply 5.4% of the sample. In the case of this clone: What this receptor recognizes is not known. There are no base qualities to consult, and no much larger clone falls within one base.

The origin of this receptor is a man aged 40-50 years with glioma. The chain employs TRBV29-1 and TRBJ2-3, and TRBD2 matches 7 of the central bases. Specimen: PBMCs, collected from a glioma patient whose treatment included an IDH1 peptide vaccine. The CDR3 loop reads CSVTSRPDTQYF. Read as DNA, the sequence is TGCAGCGTGACTAGCCGCCCAGATACGCAGTATTTT.